This T cell receptor beta chain was identified during a study of cytotoxic CD8 clonotypes in ibrutinib-treated CLL. Study results and limitations: Progressing patients had sampling times that differed from those of sustained-remission patients.

This CDR3 has 12 residues. Germline lookup yields CDR1 PRHDT and CDR2 FYEKMQ (reference sequence). Trimming took off 0 bases at V and 6 bases at J, with 3 bases between the two ends. The planned depth of sequencing spanned 1 in 200,000 to 1 in 1 million T cells. Produced via immunoSEQ multiplex PCR; TCRdb's table is partial and in-frame only. The sample includes about 57,000 clones, 45% to 70% seen only once; the top ten take roughly 22%. This clone was seen a handful of times. Its antigen is not known. This TCR derives from a human donor with chronic lymphocytic leukemia. The specimen comprised PBMCs, sampled after 24 months of ibrutinib treatment. The chain couples TRBV13 to TRBJ1-5, with D uncertain. The CDR3 region is CASSLGTQPQHF. For the CDR3, the DNA is TGTGCCAGCAGCTTAGGTACTCAGCCCCAGCATTTT.